Sequencing of this T cell receptor (beta chain) was carried out in a study of blood T cells in healthy people across ages. Study observations and caveats: Unsorted PBMC input precluded a conclusive naive versus antigen-experienced comparison.

The use of a sample-barcoded 5' primer and a J-beta primer mix characterized a second PCR of about 6 to 12 cycles. TCRdb reprocessed the 5' RACE reads with MiXCR, giving one entry per CDR3 protein. The sample has 1.5 million to 2 million distinct CDR3 sequences; roughly 27% are singletons. Per germline, CDR1 SQVTM and CDR2 ANQGSEA. Trimming pared 1 base from V and 0 bases from J, leaving 3 bases between. The CDR3 loop spans 12 amino acids. This clonotype showed up many times. Its specificity is not known. The sequence was collected from a woman aged 30 to 39 in good health. Sequencing input: blood. The chain carries TRBV29-1 and TRBJ1-1; no definite D call. CDR3 in amino acids: CSVEGMNTEAFF. CDR3 DNA: TGCAGCGTTGAAGGTATGAACACTGAAGCTTTCTTT.